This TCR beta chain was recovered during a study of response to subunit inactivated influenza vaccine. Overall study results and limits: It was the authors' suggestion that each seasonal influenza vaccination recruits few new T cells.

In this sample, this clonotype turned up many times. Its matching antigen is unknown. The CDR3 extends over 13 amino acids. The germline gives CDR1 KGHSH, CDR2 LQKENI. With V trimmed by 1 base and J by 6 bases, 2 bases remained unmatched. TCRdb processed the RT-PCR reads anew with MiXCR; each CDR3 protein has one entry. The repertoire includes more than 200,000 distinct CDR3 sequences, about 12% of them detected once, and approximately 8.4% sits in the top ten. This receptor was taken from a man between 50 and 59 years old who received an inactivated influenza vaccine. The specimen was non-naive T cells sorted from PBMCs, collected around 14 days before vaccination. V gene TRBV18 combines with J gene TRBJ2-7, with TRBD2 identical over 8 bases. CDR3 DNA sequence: TGTGCCAGCTCACCACGGGGACTAGGCGAGCAGTACTTC. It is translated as CASSPRGLGEQYF.